Following are 32 T cell receptor beta chains from one sample sequenced in a study of molecular identifiers for immune sequencing clone quantification. From the PCR reads, TCRdb called clonotypes with MiXCR, one entry per CDR3 protein. The table includes more than 550,000 distinct CDR3 sequences, 25% detected once. The sequencing sample was made of naive CD8+ T cells from blood, with Jurkat cell RNA spiked in. Subset of the sample: FACS-sorted CD8+CD4-CCR7+CD45RA+ naive T cells. The receptors shown here come from a human donor in good health. Some libraries in this study had Jurkat cell RNA spiked in.

This clonotype occurred many times. The chain employs TRBV5-4 and TRBJ2-7, with D possibly TRBD1 on 6 matching bases. Trimming pared 1 base from V and 2 bases from J, leaving 10 bases between. The germline V gene encodes CDR1 SGHNT and CDR2 YYREEE (reference sequence). The CDR3 runs to 14 residues. Here the CDR3 reads CASSLSGDPYEQYF. In DNA form, the CDR3 reads TGTGCCAGCAGCTTGTCAGGGGATCCCTACGAGCAGTACTTC.

This chain links TRBV5-4 with TRBJ2-7; TRBD1 is a possible D gene (5 bases). CDR1 and CDR2 from the germline V gene are SGHNT and YYREEE (reference sequence). V gave up 10 bases and J gave up 0 bases, with 14 bases separating them. This CDR3 spans 13 amino acids. The CDR3 sequence: CAAGQGPSYEQYF. The CDR3, as DNA: TGTGCCGCCGGGCAGGGCCCCTCCTACGAGCAGTACTTC.

The V call is TRBV20-1, the J call TRBJ2-1; the match to TRBD2 covers 7 bases. The ends lost 3 bases at V and 8 bases at J; junction bases unmatched: 16. The CDR3 is made up of 16 amino acids. Germline V CDR1 and CDR2: DFQATT, SNEGSKA (reference sequence). CDR3 in DNA: TGCAGTGCTAGGATAGTTGGGACTATCGCTCCAGATGAGCAGTTCTTC. It encodes CSARIVGTIAPDEQFF.

This clonotype was observed at least ten times. This chain uses TRBV27 with TRBJ2-3, with TRBD1 as a possible D gene (5 bases). Germline assignment: CDR1 MNHEY and CDR2 SMNVEV (reference sequence). The CDR3 covers 11 residues. Trimming pared 7 bases from V and 6 bases from J, leaving 8 bases between. This chain's CDR3 is CASNHRDTQYF. The CDR3, as DNA: TGTGCCAGCAATCACAGGGATACGCAGTATTTT.

V is TRBV27 and J is TRBJ2-1, with D perhaps TRBD1 or TRBD2 (6 bases each). Trimming took 1 base from V and 7 from J, leaving 14 bases between them. Germline V lookup: CDR1 MNHEY, CDR2 SMNVEV (reference sequence). The CDR3 is 15 residues long. Here the CDR3 reads CASSLWGADENEQFF. Written as DNA, the CDR3 is TGTGCCAGCAGTTTATGGGGGGCCGATGAGAATGAGCAGTTCTTC.

This clonotype came up a few times. The genes are TRBV20-1 and TRBJ2-2; possible D gene TRBD2, 6 bases. The CDR3 contains 15 residues. Germline V gene data show CDR1 as DFQATT and CDR2 as SNEGSKA (reference sequence). Deletions cut 5 bases from V and 4 bases from J, with 17 bases between. The CDR3 is CSAAIAEGATGELFF. CDR3 bases: TGCAGTGCTGCAATAGCGGAGGGAGCCACCGGGGAGCTGTTTTTT.

The chain is built from TRBV28 and TRBJ1-4; no clear D gene. CDR3 length: 16 amino acids. Trimming cost V 7 bases and J 1 base, with 16 bases left between them. From germline, CDR1 is MDHEN and CDR2 SYDVKM. CDR3 region: CASTLTLWETNEKLFF. CDR3 in DNA: TGTGCCAGCACCTTAACCCTTTGGGAAACTAATGAAAAACTGTTTTTT.

This chain joins TRBV2 and TRBJ2-7; D might be TRBD2 (6 bases). V was clipped by 9 bases and J by 2 bases, with 20 bases between them. Per germline, CDR1 SNHLY and CDR2 FYNNEI. This CDR3 region has 15 residues. Written as DNA, the CDR3 is TGTGCCAGTACACAGTGGAGGGAGCCCGCCTACGAGCAGTACTTC. It encodes CASTQWREPAYEQYF.

This clonotype was seen more than once but under ten times. The chain recombines TRBV20-1 with TRBJ2-1; tentatively, D is TRBD2 (6 bases). The germline V gene has CDR1 DFQATT and CDR2 SNEGSKA (reference sequence). This CDR3 has 14 residues. V was trimmed by 5 bases and J by 0 bases, leaving 11 bases between them. CDR3 nucleotide sequence: TGCAGTGCTGAAGCGGGTCACTCCTACAATGAGCAGTTCTTC. It specifies CSAEAGHSYNEQFF.

This clonotype was seen repeatedly, ten times or more. The chain carries TRBV7-8 and TRBJ1-4; 11 bases align to TRBD1. Germline values: CDR1 SGHVS, CDR2 FQNEAQ. CDR3 length: 16 residues. Trimming removed 5 bases from V and 6 bases from J; junction bases left unmatched: 8. CDR3 nucleotides: TGTGCCAGCAGCACTAACCGGGACAGGGGGGATGAAAAACTGTTTTTT. Its translation is CASSTNRDRGDEKLFF.

The table lists this clonotype with a few counts. The chain employs TRBV20-1 and TRBJ1-6, with a tentative D call TRBD1 (5 bases). Germline V gene data show CDR1 as DFQATT and CDR2 as SNEGSKA (reference sequence). The CDR3 contains 12 residues. The ends were cut back, 7 bases at V and 14 bases at J, with 18 bases in the middle. This CDR3 reads CSVEREGLALHF. The CDR3 nucleotides read TGCAGTGTTGAGAGGGAGGGGTTGGCCCTCCACTTT.

This clonotype appeared many times. The chain carries TRBV6-2 or TRBV6-3 and TRBJ2-2, with 12 bases lining up with TRBD2. CDR3 size: 17 residues. J was trimmed by 1 base and V by 8 bases; bases with no gene match: 8. The germline CDR1 and CDR2 sequences are MNHEY and SVGEGT. DNA for the CDR3: TGTGCCAGCGGAAGACTAGCGGGAGTCCAGAACACCGGGGAGCTGTTTTTT. Translating it yields CASGRLAGVQNTGELFF.

This clonotype was detected only a few times. This chain links TRBV12-3 or TRBV12-4 with TRBJ1-2, with a weak D call TRBD1 (5 bases). V lost 2 bases, J lost 7 bases, and 11 bases lay in between. This CDR3 contains 13 residues. In nucleotides, the CDR3 is TGTGCCAGCAGTTTAACAGGCGGGCCTGGCTACACCTTC. Protein product: CASSLTGGPGYTF.

V gene TRBV11-2 combines with J gene TRBJ2-3; D tentatively fits TRBD1 or TRBD2 (6 bases each). The germline V and J ends were trimmed by 6 bases and 1 base, with 14 bases remaining between them. The CDR3 is 15 amino acids. Germline CDR1 reads SGHAT; CDR2 reads FQNNGV. CDR3 DNA: TGTGCCAGCAGATTTTTGGAGGGGGGCACAGATACGCAGTATTTT. Translating gives CASRFLEGGTDTQYF.

Comment on this clonotype: A much bigger clone sits one base away, suggesting this may be a read error. Given the absence of the conserved phenylalanine or tryptophan at the CDR3 end, a read error is likely. This chain connects TRBV6-5 to TRBJ2-7; 10 nucleotides agree with TRBD2. The length of the CDR3 is 16 residues. V trimming: 5 bases; J trimming: 2 bases; junction bases outside the gene matches: 9. Germline V CDR1 and CDR2: MNHEY, SVGAGI. The CDR3 here is CASSLHLAGAAYEQYY. DNA of the CDR3: TGTGCCAGCAGTCTACACCTAGCGGGGGCCGCCTACGAGCAGTACTAC.

Of note for this clonotype: At one end the junction does not follow the germline gene, possibly because of a read error. The rearrangement joins TRBV30 to TRBJ2-7; D might be TRBD2 (5 bases). The CDR3 extends over 13 amino acids. The germline CDR1 and CDR2 sequences are GTSNPN and SVGIG (reference sequence). This CDR3 is CAWSVGGGYGQYF. The CDR3, as DNA: TGTGCCTGGAGTGTAGGCGGAGGCTACGGGCAGTACTTC.

This sequence joins TRBV6-6 and TRBJ1-1; D is unresolved. The V end was cut by 5 bases, the J end by 11 bases, with 12 bases between. Germline CDR1 and CDR2: MNHNY and SVGAGI (reference sequence). The CDR3 totals 11 residues. The CDR3 coding sequence is TGTGCCAGCAGTCCAGGACTGACGGCTTTCTTT. It is translated as CASSPGLTAFF.

About this clonotype: A much larger clone lies a single base off, so this may be a read error. Since no conserved phenylalanine or tryptophan closes the CDR3, a read error is the likely cause. The chain recombines TRBV30 with TRBJ2-1; tentatively, D is TRBD2 (5 bases). Germline lookup yields CDR1 GTSNPN and CDR2 SVGIG (reference sequence). Trimming took off 0 bases at V and 7 bases at J, with 7 bases between the two ends. This CDR3 is 12 amino acids long. The CDR3 coding sequence is TGTGCCTGGAGTGTAACGGGGAATGAGCAGTTCATC. Residues: CAWSVTGNEQFI.

In this sample, this clonotype turned up many times. The V gene is TRBV5-4, the J gene TRBJ2-5; TRBD2 matches at 7 bases. CDR3 length: 16 amino acids. Trimming removed 7 bases from V and 4 bases from J; junction bases left unmatched: 16. CDR1 and CDR2 (germline): SGHNT, YYREEE (reference sequence). The CDR3 nucleotides are TGTGCCAGCTCTAGTATTGGACTAGAATTCGTAGAGACCCAGTACTTC. This encodes CASSSIGLEFVETQYF.

The chain links TRBV18 to TRBJ2-3; 12 positions agree with TRBD2. V dropped 4 bases and J dropped 6; count of bases not matched to a gene: 5. The CDR3 runs to 15 residues. Germline values: CDR1 KGHSH, CDR2 LQKENI. The CDR3 bases are TGTGCCAGCTCACTAGGACTAGCGGGGCTGGATACGCAGTATTTT. Its translation: CASSLGLAGLDTQYF.

This clonotype came up a few times. The chain links TRBV7-9 to TRBJ1-4; tentative D call: TRBD1 (6 bases). Per germline, CDR1 SEHNR and CDR2 FQNEAQ (reference sequence). The CDR3 runs 15 residues. V gave up 1 base and J gave up 3 bases, with 9 bases separating them. The CDR3 protein is CASSLVGQSNEKLFF. The CDR3 nucleotides read TGTGCCAGCAGCTTAGTAGGACAGTCTAATGAAAAACTGTTTTTT. The full variable domain, completed using reference TRBV7-9 and TRBJ1-4, is DTGVSQNPRHKITKRGQNVTFRCDPISEHNRLYWYRQTLGQGPEFLTYFQNEAQLEKSRLLSDRFSAERPKGSFSTLEIQRTEQGDSAMYLCASSLVGQSNEKLFFGSGTQLSVL.

This clonotype was found many times. The rearrangement joins TRBV9 to TRBJ2-3; D remains unclear. With 0 bases removed from V and 4 bases from J, the gap between germline ends came to 6 bases. In germline, CDR1 is SGDLS, CDR2 YYNGEE. The CDR3 runs to 13 residues. This CDR3 is CASSVVSADTQYF. The DNA of the CDR3 is TGTGCCAGCAGCGTAGTTTCCGCAGATACGCAGTATTTT.

The chain is built from TRBV18 and TRBJ2-3; 11 bases line up with TRBD2. The CDR3 consists of 19 residues. Germline V gene sequence: CDR1 KGHSH, CDR2 LQKENI. The junction had 10 bases not matched to a gene; V was cut back by 1 base and J by 1 base. CDR3 coding DNA: TGTGCCAGCTCACCACGAGATAGCGGGAGGGCCTTTGGCACAGATACGCAGTATTTT. Translating gives CASSPRDSGRAFGTDTQYF.

This clonotype was seen only a few times. This sequence joins TRBV5-6 and TRBJ2-7; 11 positions match TRBD2. CDR3 length equals 16 residues. Germline CDR1 and CDR2: SGHDT and YYEEEE. J gave up 6 bases and V 3 bases, and 11 bases lay outside the gene matches. The CDR3 loop is CASSSLAGGRGVEQYF. In nucleotides, the CDR3 is TGTGCCAGCAGCTCGTTAGCGGGAGGGAGGGGCGTCGAGCAGTACTTC.

As for this clonotype: A read error may be the cause here, since a much bigger clone is one base away. The V and J genes are TRBV20-1 and TRBJ2-3; tentatively, D is TRBD1 (5 bases). The CDR3 covers 12 residues. V lost 2 bases and J 5 bases, leaving 8 bases between the germline ends. Germline V gene lookup returns CDR1 DFQATT and CDR2 SNEGSKA (reference sequence). CDR3 region: CSARLGEDTQYF. The CDR3 bases are TGCAGTGCTAGACTAGGGGAAGATACGCAGTATTTT.

This clonotype was recorded a few times. The rearrangement joins TRBV15 to TRBJ2-3; D possibly corresponds to TRBD2 (6 bases). The CDR3 extends over 15 amino acids. CDR1 is LNHNV and CDR2 is YYDKDF in the germline V gene (reference sequence). Trimming removed 1 base at V and 4 bases at J, with 12 bases between. The CDR3 region is CATSRAHPGADTQYF. The CDR3 DNA reads as TGTGCCACCAGCAGAGCGCACCCGGGGGCAGATACGCAGTATTTT. The variable domain in full, completed from reference TRBV15 and TRBJ2-3, reads DAMVIQNPRYQVTQFGKPVTLSCSQTLNHNVMYWYQQKSSQAPKLLFHYYDKDFNNEADTPDNFQSRRPNTSFCFLDIRSPGLGDTAMYLCATSRAHPGADTQYFGPGTRLTVL.

In the case of this clonotype: A read error may explain this, as a much larger clone is one base away. The V and J genes are TRBV4-1 and TRBJ2-3; D is undetermined. This CDR3 region has 17 residues. Germline lookup yields CDR1 MGHRA and CDR2 YSYEKL. The V gene lost 4 bases and the J gene lost 0 bases, with 17 bases spanning the gap. The CDR3 region has the DNA TGCGCCAGCAGCCCCCGCTTGATCGCATTTAGCACAGATACGCAGTATTTT. Amino acids: CASSPRLIAFSTDTQYF.

This clonotype was counted a single time. Given a much more abundant clone one base away, this may be a read error. In DNA, the CDR3 is TGTGCCAGCAGTGAAGCGCACAGGGGACGGAGCAATCCGCCCCAGCATTTT. It codes for CASSEAHRGRSNPPQHF. This rearrangement joins TRBV2 to TRBJ1-5; 7 nucleotides line up with TRBD1. The CDR3 is made up of 17 amino acids. Per the germline V gene, CDR1 is SNHLY and CDR2 is FYNNEI.

In this sample, this clonotype turned up many times. The V call is TRBV7-9, the J call TRBJ2-3, with 10 nucleotides matching TRBD2. V lost 3 bases, J lost 4 bases, and 10 bases stayed unmatched. There are 17 residues in the CDR3. Germline lookup yields CDR1 SEHNR and CDR2 FQNEAQ (reference sequence). CDR3 residues: CASSLLAGVAYADTQYF. As DNA, the CDR3 is TGTGCCAGCAGCTTGCTAGCGGGGGTCGCTTATGCAGATACGCAGTATTTT.

Of note for this clonotype: Being one base from a much bigger clone, this may be a read error. This chain's CDR3 is CASNVEGETEAFF. CDR3 sequence (DNA): TGTGCCAGCAACGTAGAGGGCGAGACTGAAGCTTTCTTT. The chain uses TRBV9 and TRBJ1-1; no clear D gene. Germline assignment: CDR1 SGDLS and CDR2 YYNGEE. The CDR3 loop spans 13 amino acids.

This clonotype was observed many times. The V gene is TRBV7-9, the J gene TRBJ1-5; TRBD1 aligns across 7 bases. After removal of 5 bases from V and 1 base from J, the junction contained 5 bases not matched to a gene. Germline lookup yields CDR1 SEHNR and CDR2 FQNEAQ (reference sequence). The CDR3 loop spans 15 amino acids. CDR3 DNA: TGTGCCAGCAGCCCCCCAGGGGGGAGCAATCAGCCCCAGCATTTT. Translation gives CASSPPGGSNQPQHF.

Comments on this clonotype: A read error may explain this, as a much larger clone is one base away. A read error is likely, as this CDR3 ends without the conserved phenylalanine or tryptophan. This chain connects TRBV28 to TRBJ2-3; TRBD2 matches 7 bases. CDR1 and CDR2 from the germline V gene are MDHEN and SYDVKM. The junction had 14 bases not matched to a gene; V was cut back by 4 bases and J by 4 bases. The CDR3 contains 17 residues. DNA for the CDR3: TGTGCCAGCAGTTATAACGGCGGGAGAGGAGACGCAGATACGCAGTATTTA. Translating gives CASSYNGGRGDADTQYL.